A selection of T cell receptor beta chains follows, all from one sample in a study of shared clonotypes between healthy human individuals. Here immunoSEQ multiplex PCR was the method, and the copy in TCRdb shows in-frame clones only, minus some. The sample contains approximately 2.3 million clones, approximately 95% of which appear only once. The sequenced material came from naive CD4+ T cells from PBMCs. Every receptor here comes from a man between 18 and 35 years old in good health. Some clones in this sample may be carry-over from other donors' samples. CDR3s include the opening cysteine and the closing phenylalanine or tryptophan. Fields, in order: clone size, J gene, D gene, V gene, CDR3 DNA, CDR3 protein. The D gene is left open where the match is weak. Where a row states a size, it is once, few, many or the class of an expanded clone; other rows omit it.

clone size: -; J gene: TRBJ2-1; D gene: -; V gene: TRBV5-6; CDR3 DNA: TGTGCCAGCAGCTTGCTGTCTAGCCATGAGCAGTTCTTC; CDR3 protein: CASSLLSSHEQFF
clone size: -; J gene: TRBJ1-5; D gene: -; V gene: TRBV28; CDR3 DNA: TGTGCCAGCATACCCGCGGGCAGGAGAAATCAGCCCCAGCATTTT; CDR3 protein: CASIPAGRRNQPQHF
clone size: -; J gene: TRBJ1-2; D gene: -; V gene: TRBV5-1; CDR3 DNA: TGCGCCAGCAGCTCCGGGGCAGCCTCCTATGGCTACACCTTC; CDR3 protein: CASSSGAASYGYTF
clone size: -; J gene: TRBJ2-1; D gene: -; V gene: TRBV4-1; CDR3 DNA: TGCGCCAGCAGCCAAGATCCCCTGGGGAGCTCCTACAATGAGCAGTTCTTC; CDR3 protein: CASSQDPLGSSYNEQFF
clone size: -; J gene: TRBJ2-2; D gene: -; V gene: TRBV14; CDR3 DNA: TGTGCCAGCAGCCGGGGTTCGAACACCGGGGAGCTGTTTTTT; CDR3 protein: CASSRGSNTGELFF
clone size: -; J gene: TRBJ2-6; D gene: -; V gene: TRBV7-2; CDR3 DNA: TGTGCCAGTGGCCCAGGACCCCACTCTGGGGCCAACGTCCTGACTTTC; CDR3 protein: CASGPGPHSGANVLTF
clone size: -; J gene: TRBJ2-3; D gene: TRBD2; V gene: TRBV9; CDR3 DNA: TGTGCCAGCAGCGAACTGACTAGCGGGAGGGGAGATACGCAGTATTTT; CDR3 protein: CASSELTSGRGDTQYF
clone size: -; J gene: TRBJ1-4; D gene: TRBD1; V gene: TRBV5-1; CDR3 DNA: TGCGCCAGCAGCCGGGACAGGGCCTATGAAAAACTGTTTTTT; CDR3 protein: CASSRDRAYEKLFF
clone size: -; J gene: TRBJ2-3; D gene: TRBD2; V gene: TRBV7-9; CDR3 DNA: TGTGCCAGCAGAGATTCGCGGGAGGGCCCAGATACGCAGTATTTT; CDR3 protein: CASRDSREGPDTQYF
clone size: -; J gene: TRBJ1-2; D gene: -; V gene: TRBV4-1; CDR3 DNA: TGCGCCAGCAGTTCAGGAGGGTGGGATGGTGGCTACACCTTC; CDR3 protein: CASSSGGWDGGYTF
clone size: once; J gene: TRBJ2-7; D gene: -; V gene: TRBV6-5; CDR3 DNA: TGTGCCAGCAGAGGGGACAAAGGGGGTTACGAGCAGTACTTC; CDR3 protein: CASRGDKGGYEQYF
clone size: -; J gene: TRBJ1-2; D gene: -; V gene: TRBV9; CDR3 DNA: TGTGCCAGCAGCACCTACAGGGATGGCTACACCTTC; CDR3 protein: CASSTYRDGYTF
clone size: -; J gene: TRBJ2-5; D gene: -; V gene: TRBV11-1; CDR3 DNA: TGTGCCAGCAGCGAATTGGGGAACCAAGAGACCCAGTACTTC; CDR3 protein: CASSELGNQETQYF
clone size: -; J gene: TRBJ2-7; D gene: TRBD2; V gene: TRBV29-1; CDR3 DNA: TGCAGCGTGGAGGTGAGATGGGGGGACTACGGGCAGTACTTC; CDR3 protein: CSVEVRWGDYGQYF
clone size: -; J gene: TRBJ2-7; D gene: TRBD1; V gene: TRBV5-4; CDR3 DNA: TGTGCCATCTCCCGGGACAGGACCTACGAGCAGTACTTC; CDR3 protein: CAISRDRTYEQYF
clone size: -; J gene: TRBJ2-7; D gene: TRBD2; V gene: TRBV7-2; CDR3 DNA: TGTGCCAGCAGCTGGGCGAGGACTAGCGGGAGGGGCGAGCAGTACTTC; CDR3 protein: CASSWARTSGRGEQYF
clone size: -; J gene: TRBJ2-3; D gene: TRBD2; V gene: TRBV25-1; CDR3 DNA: TGTGCCAGCAGCCTAGCGGGGAGCACAGATACGCAGTATTTT; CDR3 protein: CASSLAGSTDTQYF
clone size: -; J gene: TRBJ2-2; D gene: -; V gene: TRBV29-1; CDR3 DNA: TGCAGCGCCCGTCGGGGCACCACTACCGGGGAGCTGTTTTTT; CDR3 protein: CSARRGTTTGELFF
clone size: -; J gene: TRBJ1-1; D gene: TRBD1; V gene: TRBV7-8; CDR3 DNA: TGTGCCAGCAGCTTAGCGGGGACAGCGAACACTGAAGCTTTCTTT; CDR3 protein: CASSLAGTANTEAFF
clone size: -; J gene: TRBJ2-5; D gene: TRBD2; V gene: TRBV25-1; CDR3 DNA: TGTGCCAGCAGTGACTTAGCGGGAGACCAAGAGACCCAGTACTTC; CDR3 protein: CASSDLAGDQETQYF
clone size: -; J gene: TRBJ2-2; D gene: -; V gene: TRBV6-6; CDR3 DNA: TGTGCCAGCAGTTATCTGTCGAGTAGTACCGGGGAGCTGTTTTTT; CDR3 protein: CASSYLSSSTGELFF
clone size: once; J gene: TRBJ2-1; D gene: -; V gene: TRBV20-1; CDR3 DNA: TGCAGTGCTCAGGAGAGTGAGCAGTTCTTC; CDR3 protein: CSAQESEQFF
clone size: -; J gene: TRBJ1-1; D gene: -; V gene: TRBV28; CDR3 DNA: TGTGCCAGCAGTTTCCGGACAGAAGCTTTCTTT; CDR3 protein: CASSFRTEAFF
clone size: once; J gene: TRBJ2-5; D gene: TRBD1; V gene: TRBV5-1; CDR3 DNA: TGCGCCAGCAGCGGAGCTAACAGGGGGCGCCCAGAGACCCAGTACTTC; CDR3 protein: CASSGANRGRPETQYF
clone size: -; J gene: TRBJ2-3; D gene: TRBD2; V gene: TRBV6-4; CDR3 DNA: TGTGCCAGCAGTGACACCTGGCTAGCGGGTAACACAGATACGCAGTATTTT; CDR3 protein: CASSDTWLAGNTDTQYF
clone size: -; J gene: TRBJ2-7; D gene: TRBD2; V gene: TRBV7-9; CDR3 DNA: TGTGCCAGCAGGGCCGGGACTAGCGTCCACGAGCAGTACTTC; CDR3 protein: CASRAGTSVHEQYF
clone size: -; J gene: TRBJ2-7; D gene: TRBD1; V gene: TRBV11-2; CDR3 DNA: TGTGCCAGCAGCCTCCGGACAGGGTCCTACGAGCAGTACTTC; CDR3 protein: CASSLRTGSYEQYF
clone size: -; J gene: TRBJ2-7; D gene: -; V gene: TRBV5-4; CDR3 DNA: TGTGCCAGCAGCCCCGCGCGGGATGACGAGCAGTACTTC; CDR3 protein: CASSPARDDEQYF
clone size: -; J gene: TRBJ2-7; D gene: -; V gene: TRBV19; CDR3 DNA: TGTGCCAGTAGACCCCCCGGGCATACCTACGAGCAGTACTTC; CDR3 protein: CASRPPGHTYEQYF
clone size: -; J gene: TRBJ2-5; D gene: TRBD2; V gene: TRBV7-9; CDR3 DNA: TGTGCCAGCAGCTCGATAGCGGGTGTGTGGGGAGAGACCCAGTACTTC; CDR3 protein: CASSSIAGVWGETQYF
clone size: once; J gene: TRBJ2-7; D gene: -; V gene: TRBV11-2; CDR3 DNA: TGTGCCAGCAGCCGGAGGGTCCCACTAGTGAACCGTTCCTACGAGCAGTACTTC; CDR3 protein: CASSRRVPLVNRSYEQYF
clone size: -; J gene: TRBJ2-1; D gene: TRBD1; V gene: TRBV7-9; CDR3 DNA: TGTGCCAGCAGCTTAGCGCCGGGACAGAAATACAATGAGCAGTTCTTC; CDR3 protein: CASSLAPGQKYNEQFF
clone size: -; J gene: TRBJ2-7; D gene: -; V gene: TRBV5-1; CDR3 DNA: TGCGCCAGCAGTCCCGGGGCTAGTAACTCCTACGAGCAGTACTTC; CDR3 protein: CASSPGASNSYEQYF
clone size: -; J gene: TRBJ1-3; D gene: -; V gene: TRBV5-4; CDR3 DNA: TGTGCCAGCAGCTTGGAGGCCAACTCTGGAAACACCATATATTTT; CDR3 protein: CASSLEANSGNTIYF
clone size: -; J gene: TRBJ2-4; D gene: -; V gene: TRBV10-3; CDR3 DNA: TGTGCCATCAGTGAAAGGAATGATTTAGCCAAAAACATTCAGTACTTC; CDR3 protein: CAISERNDLAKNIQYF
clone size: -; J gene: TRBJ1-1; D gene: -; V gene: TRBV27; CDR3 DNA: TGTGCCAGCAGTTCGTGGCAGGGGAACACTGAAGCTTTCTTT; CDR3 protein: CASSSWQGNTEAFF
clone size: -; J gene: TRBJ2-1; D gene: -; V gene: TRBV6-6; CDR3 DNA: TGTGCCAGCAGCCAGACCCGGGGCAATGAGCAGTTCTTC; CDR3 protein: CASSQTRGNEQFF
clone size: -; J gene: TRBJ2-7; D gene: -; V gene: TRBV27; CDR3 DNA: TGTGCCAGCAGTCCCGAGTGGGAGCGGTACGAGCAGTACTTC; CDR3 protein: CASSPEWERYEQYF
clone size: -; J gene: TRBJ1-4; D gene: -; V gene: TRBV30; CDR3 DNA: TGTGCCTGGAGTGTACCCGGACTTGGCGGAAAACTGTTTTTT; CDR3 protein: CAWSVPGLGGKLFF
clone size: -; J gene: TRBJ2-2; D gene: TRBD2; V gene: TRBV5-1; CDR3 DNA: TGCGCCAGCAGCCGGCAGGGGCTAGCGGGACCGAACACCGGGGAGCTGTTTTTT; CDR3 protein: CASSRQGLAGPNTGELFF
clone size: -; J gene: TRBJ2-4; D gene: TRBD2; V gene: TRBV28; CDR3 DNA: TGTGCCAGCAGTCCCCGCGGGAGGGGGCGGGTTTCGGCCAAAAACATTCAGTACTTC; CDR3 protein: CASSPRGRGRVSAKNIQYF
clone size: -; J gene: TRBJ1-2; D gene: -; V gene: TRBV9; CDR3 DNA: TGTGCCAGCAGCGCTAGGGACACCAACTATGGCTACACCTTC; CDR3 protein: CASSARDTNYGYTF
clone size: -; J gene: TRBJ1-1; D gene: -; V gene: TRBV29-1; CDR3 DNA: TGCAGCGTTCCTCGGGGTCAGGGCAACACTGAAGCTTTCTTT; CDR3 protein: CSVPRGQGNTEAFF
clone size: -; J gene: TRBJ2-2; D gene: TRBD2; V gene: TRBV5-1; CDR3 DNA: TGCGCCAGCAGCTTGATGGCGGGAGTAAACGGGGAGCTGTTTTTT; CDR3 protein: CASSLMAGVNGELFF
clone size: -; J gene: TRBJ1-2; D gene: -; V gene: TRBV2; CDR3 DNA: TGTGCCAGCAGAACCGACAGGCCGGGCTACACCTTC; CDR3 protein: CASRTDRPGYTF
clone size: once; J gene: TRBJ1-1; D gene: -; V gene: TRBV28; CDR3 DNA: TGTGCCAGCAGTCCAGCCAGGGGCGGTAGGACTGAAGCTTTCTTT; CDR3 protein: CASSPARGGRTEAFF
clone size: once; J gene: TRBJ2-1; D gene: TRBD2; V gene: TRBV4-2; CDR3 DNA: TGTGCCAGCAGCCAAGCCGGTCAAGCGGGAGTCAATGAGCAGTTCTTC; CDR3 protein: CASSQAGQAGVNEQFF
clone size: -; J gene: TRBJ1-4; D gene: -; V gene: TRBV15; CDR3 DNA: TGTGCCACCAGCAGAGATCCTGGGAGGGTGGGAACTAATGAAAAACTGTTTTTT; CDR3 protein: CATSRDPGRVGTNEKLFF
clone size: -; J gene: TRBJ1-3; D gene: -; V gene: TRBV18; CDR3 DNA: TGTGCCAGCTCACCATCTCGACCGATTCTATCTGGAAACACCATATATTTT; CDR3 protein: CASSPSRPILSGNTIYF
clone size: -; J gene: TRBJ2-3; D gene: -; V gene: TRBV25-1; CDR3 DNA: TGTGCCAGCAGTGCTCAGTTAAATACGCAGTATTTT; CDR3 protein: CASSAQLNTQYF
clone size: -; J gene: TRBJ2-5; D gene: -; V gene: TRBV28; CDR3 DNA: TGTGCCAGCAGTTTCCTCGGGGGCCAAGAGACCCAGTACTTC; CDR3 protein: CASSFLGGQETQYF
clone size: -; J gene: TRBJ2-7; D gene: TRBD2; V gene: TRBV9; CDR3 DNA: TGTGCCAGCAGCGAAGGACTAGCGGGGGGGCCCGAGCAGTACTTC; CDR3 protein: CASSEGLAGGPEQYF
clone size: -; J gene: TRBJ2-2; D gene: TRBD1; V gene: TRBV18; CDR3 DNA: TGTGCCAGCTCATCCGGACAGGGTGGGGACACCGGGGAGCTGTTTTTT; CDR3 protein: CASSSGQGGDTGELFF
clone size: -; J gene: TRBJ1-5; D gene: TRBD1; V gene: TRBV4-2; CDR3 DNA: TGTGCCAGCAGCCAAGTTAATGTCCGGGACAGACTAAATCAGCCCCAGCATTTT; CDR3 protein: CASSQVNVRDRLNQPQHF
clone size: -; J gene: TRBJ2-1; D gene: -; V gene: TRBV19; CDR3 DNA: TGTGCCAGTAGTATAGGTAGGACGGGAAGCTCCTACAATGAGCAGTTCTTC; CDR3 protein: CASSIGRTGSSYNEQFF
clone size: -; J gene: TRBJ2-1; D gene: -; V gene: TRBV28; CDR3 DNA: TGTGCCAGCAGTTTATATACAGAGACCTATAGGTACAATGAGCAGTTCTTC; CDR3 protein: CASSLYTETYRYNEQFF
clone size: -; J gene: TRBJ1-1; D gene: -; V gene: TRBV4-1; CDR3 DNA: TGCGCCAGCAGCCCTGAGATACAGGGCCACAGGGCTGAAGCTTTCTTT; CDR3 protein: CASSPEIQGHRAEAFF
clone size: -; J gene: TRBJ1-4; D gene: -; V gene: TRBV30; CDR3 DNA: TGTGCCTGGAGTACCAGGGCGGGGAATGAAAAACTGTTTTTT; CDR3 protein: CAWSTRAGNEKLFF
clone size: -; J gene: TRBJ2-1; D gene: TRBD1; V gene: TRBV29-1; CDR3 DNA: TGCAGCGTGAATAGGGGGACAGGGAATGAGCAGTTCTTC; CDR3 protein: CSVNRGTGNEQFF
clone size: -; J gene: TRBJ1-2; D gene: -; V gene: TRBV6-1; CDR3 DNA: TGTGCCAGCACCGAAGTTGTCGGAGCTAACTATGGCTACACCTTC; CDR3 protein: CASTEVVGANYGYTF